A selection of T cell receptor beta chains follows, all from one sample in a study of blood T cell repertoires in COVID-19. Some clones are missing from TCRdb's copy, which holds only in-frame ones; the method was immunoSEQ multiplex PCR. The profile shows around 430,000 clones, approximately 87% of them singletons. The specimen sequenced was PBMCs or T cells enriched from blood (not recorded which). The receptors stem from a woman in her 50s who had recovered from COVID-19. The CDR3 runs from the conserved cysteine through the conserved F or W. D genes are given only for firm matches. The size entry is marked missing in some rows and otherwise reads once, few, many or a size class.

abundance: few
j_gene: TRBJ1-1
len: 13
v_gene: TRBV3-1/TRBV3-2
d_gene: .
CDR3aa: CASSQVQWGPAFF
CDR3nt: TGTGCCAGCAGCCAAGTACAGTGGGGCCCGGCTTTCTTT

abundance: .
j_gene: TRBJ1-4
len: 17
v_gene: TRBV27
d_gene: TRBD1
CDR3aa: CATLPTGGAFTNEKLFF
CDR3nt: TGTGCCACCCTGCCTACAGGGGGCGCTTTTACTAATGAAAAACTGTTTTTT

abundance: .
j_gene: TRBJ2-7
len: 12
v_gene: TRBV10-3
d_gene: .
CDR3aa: CAISEDLTMVYF
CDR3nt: TGTGCCATCAGTGAGGATTTGACTATGGTGTACTTC

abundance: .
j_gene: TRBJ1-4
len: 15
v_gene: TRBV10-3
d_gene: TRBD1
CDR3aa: CAISESGQGNEKLFF
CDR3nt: TGTGCCATCAGTGAGAGCGGACAGGGGAATGAAAAACTGTTTTTT

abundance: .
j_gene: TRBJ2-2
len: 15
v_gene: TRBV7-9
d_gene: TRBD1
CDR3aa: CASSTPGTGVGELFF
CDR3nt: TGTGCCAGCAGCACCCCCGGGACAGGGGTCGGGGAGCTGTTTTTT

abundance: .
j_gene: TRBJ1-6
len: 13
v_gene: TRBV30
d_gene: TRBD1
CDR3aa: CAWSTGQGLTLHF
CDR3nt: TGTGCCTGGAGTACGGGACAGGGTTTAACCCTCCACTTT

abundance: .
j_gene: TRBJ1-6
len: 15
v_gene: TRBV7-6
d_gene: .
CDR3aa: CASSLDSGLSSPLHF
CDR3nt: TGTGCCAGCAGCTTAGATTCAGGATTGAGTTCACCCCTCCACTTT

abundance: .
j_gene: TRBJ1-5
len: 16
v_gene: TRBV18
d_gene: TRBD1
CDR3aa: CASSRGTGGINQPQHF
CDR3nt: TGTGCCAGCTCACGGGGGACAGGGGGCATCAATCAGCCCCAGCATTTT

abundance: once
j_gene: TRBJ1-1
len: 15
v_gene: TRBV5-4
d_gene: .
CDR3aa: CASSPPPTVHSEAFF
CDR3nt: TGTGCCAGCAGCCCACCCCCTACGGTGCACTCTGAAGCTTTCTTT

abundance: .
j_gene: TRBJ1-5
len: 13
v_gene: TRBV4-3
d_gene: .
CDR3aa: CASSPGLNQPQHF
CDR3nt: TGCGCCAGCAGCCCCGGGTTAAATCAGCCCCAGCATTTT

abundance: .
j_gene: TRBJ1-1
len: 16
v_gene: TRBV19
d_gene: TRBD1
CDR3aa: CASSPWTGTTNTEAFF
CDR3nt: TGTGCCAGTAGTCCCTGGACAGGGACGACTAACACTGAAGCTTTCTTT

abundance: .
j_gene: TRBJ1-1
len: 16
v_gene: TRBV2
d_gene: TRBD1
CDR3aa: CASRTWAGGADTEAFF
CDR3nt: TGTGCCAGCAGAACTTGGGCAGGGGGCGCGGACACTGAAGCTTTCTTT

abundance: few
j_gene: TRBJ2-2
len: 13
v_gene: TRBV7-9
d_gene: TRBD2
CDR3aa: CASSLAETGELFF
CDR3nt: TGTGCCAGCAGCCTAGCGGAGACCGGGGAGCTGTTTTTT

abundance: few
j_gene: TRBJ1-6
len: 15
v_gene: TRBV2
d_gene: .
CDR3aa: CASETQGHPNSPLHF
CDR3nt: TGTGCCAGCGAAACCCAGGGGCACCCAAATTCACCCCTCCACTTT

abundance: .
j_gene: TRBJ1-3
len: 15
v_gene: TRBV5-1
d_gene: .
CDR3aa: CASSFEGRTGNTIYF
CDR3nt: TGCGCCAGCAGCTTTGAGGGCCGAACTGGAAACACCATATATTTT

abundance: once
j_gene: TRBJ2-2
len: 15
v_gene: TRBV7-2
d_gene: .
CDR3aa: CASSFIGGANGELFF
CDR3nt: TGTGCCAGCAGCTTCATTGGGGGGGCCAACGGGGAGCTGTTTTTT

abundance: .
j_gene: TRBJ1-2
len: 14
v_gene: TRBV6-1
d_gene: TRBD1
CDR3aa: CASSEWDRGYGYTF
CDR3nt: TGTGCCAGCAGTGAATGGGACAGGGGCTATGGCTACACCTTC

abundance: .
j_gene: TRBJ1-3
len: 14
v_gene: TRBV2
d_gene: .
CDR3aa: CASMQATSGNTIYF
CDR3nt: TGTGCCAGCATGCAGGCAACCTCTGGAAACACCATATATTTT

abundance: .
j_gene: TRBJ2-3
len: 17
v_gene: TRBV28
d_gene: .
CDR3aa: CASSLSDPGPAGDTQYF
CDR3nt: TGTGCCAGCAGTTTATCCGACCCTGGCCCCGCAGGTGATACGCAGTATTTT

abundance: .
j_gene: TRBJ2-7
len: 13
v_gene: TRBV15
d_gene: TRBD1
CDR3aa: CATSKDRGYEQYF
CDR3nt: TGTGCCACCAGCAAGGACAGGGGCTACGAGCAGTACTTC

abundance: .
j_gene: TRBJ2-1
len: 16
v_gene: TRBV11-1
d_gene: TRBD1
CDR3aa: CASSLGWGTAYNEQFF
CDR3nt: TGTGCCAGCAGCTTAGGGTGGGGGACAGCCTACAATGAGCAGTTCTTC

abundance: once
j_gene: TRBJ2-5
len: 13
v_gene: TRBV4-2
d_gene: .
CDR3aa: CASSQVRGETQYF
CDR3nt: TGTGCCAGCAGCCAAGTCCGGGGGGAGACCCAGTACTTC

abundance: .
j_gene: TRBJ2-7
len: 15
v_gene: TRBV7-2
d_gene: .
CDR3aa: CASSLEGQIPLEQYF
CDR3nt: TGTGCCAGCAGCTTAGAAGGACAGATCCCTCTCGAGCAGTACTTC

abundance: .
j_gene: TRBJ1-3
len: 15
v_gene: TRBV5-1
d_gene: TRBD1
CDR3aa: CASSNRDREGNTIYF
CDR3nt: TGCGCCAGCAGCAACCGGGACAGGGAGGGAAACACCATATATTTT

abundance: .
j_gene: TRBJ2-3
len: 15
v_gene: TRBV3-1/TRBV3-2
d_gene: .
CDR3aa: CASSQDGAPVDTQYF
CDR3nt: TGTGCCAGCAGCCAAGATGGTGCTCCGGTAGATACGCAGTATTTT

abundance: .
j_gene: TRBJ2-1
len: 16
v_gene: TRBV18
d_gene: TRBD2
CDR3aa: CASSPPGAGGQNEQFF
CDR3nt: TGTGCCAGCTCACCACCGGGAGCGGGGGGGCAGAATGAGCAGTTCTTC

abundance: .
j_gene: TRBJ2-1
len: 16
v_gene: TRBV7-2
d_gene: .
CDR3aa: CASSPKTGSSYNEQFF
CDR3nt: TGTGCCAGCAGCCCCAAGACGGGGAGCTCCTACAATGAGCAGTTCTTC

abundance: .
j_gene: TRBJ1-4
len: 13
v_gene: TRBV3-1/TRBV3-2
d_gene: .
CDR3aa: CASSRTQGTKLFF
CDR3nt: TGTGCCAGCAGTCGCACACAAGGGACTAAGCTGTTTTTT

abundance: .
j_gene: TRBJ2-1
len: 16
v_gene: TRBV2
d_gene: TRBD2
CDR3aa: CASSRAGGLLGNEQFF
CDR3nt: TGTGCCAGCAGCCGGGCGGGGGGGCTATTGGGCAATGAGCAGTTCTTC

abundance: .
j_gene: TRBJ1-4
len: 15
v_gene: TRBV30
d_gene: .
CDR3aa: CAWGPGLATNEKLFF
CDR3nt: TGTGCCTGGGGCCCAGGCTTAGCAACTAATGAAAAACTGTTTTTT

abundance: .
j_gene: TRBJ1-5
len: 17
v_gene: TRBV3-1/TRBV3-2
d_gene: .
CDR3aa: CASSQDPTGFSNQPQHF
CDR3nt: TGTGCCAGCAGCCAAGATCCAACAGGGTTTAGCAATCAGCCCCAGCATTTT

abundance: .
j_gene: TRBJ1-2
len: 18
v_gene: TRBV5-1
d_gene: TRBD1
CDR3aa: CASSLAGGTGTVSYGYTF
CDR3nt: TGCGCCAGCAGCTTAGCAGGTGGGACAGGGACGGTTAGCTATGGCTACACCTTC

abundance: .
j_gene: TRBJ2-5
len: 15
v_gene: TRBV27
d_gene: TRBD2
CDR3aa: CASSSLTSPQETQYF
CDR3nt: TGTGCCAGCAGTTCACTGACTAGCCCACAAGAGACCCAGTACTTC

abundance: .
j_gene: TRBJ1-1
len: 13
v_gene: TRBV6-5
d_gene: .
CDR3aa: CASSYWQNTEAFF
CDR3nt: TGTGCCAGCAGTTACTGGCAGAACACTGAAGCTTTCTTT

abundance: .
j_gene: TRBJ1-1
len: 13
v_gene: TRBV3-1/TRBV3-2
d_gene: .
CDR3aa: CASSFGRNTEAFF
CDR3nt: TGTGCCAGCAGTTTCGGGAGAAACACTGAAGCTTTCTTT

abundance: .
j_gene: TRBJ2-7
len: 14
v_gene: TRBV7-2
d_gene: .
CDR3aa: CASSLAPGAYEQYF
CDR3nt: TGTGCCAGCAGCCTAGCCCCGGGGGCCTACGAGCAGTACTTC

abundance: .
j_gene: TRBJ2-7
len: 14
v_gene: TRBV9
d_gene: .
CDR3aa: CASSVAPEAYEQYF
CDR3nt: TGTGCCAGCAGCGTAGCTCCCGAGGCCTACGAGCAGTACTTC

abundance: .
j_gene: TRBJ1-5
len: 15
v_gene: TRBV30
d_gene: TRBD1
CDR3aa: CAWADRGYSNQPQHF
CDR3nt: TGTGCCTGGGCCGACAGGGGGTATAGCAATCAGCCCCAGCATTTT

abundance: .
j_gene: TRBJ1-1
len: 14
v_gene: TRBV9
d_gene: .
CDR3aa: CASSVYQGNTEAFF
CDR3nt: TGTGCCAGCAGCGTATACCAGGGGAACACTGAAGCTTTCTTT

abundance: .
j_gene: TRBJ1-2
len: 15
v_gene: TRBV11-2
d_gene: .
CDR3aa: CASSLMGRANYGYTF
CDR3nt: TGTGCCAGCAGCCTGATGGGGAGAGCTAACTATGGCTACACCTTC

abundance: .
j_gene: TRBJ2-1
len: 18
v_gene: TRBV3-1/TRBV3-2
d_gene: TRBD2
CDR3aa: CASSQDLVAGVSYNEQFF
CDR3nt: TGTGCCAGCAGCCAAGATCTGGTAGCGGGGGTCTCCTACAATGAGCAGTTCTTC

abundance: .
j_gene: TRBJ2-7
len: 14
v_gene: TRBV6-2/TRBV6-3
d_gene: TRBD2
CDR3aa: CASSFVAGEVEQYF
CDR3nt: TGTGCCAGCAGTTTCGTAGCGGGGGAGGTCGAGCAGTACTTC

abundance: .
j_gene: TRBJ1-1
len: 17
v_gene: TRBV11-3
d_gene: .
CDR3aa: CASSLAGPKSLNTEAFF
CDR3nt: TGTGCCAGCAGCTTAGCAGGGCCCAAAAGCCTGAACACTGAAGCTTTCTTT

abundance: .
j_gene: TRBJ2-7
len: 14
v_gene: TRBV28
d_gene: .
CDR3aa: CASSGPATRYEQYF
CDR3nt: TGTGCCAGCAGTGGACCGGCGACTAGGTACGAGCAGTACTTC

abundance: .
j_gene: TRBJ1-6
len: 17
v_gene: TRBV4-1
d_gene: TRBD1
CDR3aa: CASSLGQALSYNSPLHF
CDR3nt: TGCGCCAGCAGCCTCGGACAGGCTCTCTCCTATAATTCACCCCTCCACTTT

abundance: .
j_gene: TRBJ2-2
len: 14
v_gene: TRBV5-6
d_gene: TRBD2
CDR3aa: CASGHPGGTGELFF
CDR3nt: TGTGCCAGCGGGCACCCGGGGGGCACCGGGGAGCTGTTTTTT

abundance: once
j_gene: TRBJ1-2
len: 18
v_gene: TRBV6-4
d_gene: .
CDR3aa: CASSDGREGGSLNYGYTF
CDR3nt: TGTGCCAGCAGTGACGGCAGGGAAGGAGGGAGCCTTAACTATGGCTACACCTTC

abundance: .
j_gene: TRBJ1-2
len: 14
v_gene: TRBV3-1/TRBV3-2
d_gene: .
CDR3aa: CASSQGGLLYGYTF
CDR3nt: TGTGCCAGCAGCCAAGGGGGGCTGCTCTATGGCTACACCTTC

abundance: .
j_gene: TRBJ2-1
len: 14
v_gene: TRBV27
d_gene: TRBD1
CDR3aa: CASSRDRGWNEQFF
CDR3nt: TGTGCCAGCAGCCGGGACAGGGGGTGGAATGAGCAGTTCTTC

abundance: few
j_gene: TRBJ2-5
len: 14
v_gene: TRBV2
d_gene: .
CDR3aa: CASSEYRTQETQYF
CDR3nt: TGTGCCAGCAGTGAGTACAGGACCCAAGAGACCCAGTACTTC

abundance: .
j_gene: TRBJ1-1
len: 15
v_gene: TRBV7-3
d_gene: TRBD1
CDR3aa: CASSFGTGGGTEAFF
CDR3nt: TGTGCCAGCAGCTTCGGGACAGGGGGTGGAACTGAAGCTTTCTTT

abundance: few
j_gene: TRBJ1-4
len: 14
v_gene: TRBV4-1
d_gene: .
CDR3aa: CASSQGVRDEKLFF
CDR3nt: TGCGCCAGCAGCCAAGGGGTCAGGGATGAAAAACTGTTTTTT

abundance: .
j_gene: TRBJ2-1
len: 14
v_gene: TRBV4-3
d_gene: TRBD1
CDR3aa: CASSQETGSNEQFF
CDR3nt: TGCGCCAGCAGCCAAGAGACAGGGAGTAATGAGCAGTTCTTC

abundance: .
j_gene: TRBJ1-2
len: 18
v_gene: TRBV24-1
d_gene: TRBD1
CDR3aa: CATRGTGGAGPPDYGYTF
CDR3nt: TGTGCCACCAGAGGGACAGGGGGCGCCGGGCCGCCCGATTATGGCTACACCTTC

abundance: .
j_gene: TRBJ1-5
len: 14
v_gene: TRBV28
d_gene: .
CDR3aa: CASSSPGSGQPQHF
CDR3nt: TGTGCCAGCAGTTCCCCAGGGTCCGGGCAGCCCCAGCATTTT

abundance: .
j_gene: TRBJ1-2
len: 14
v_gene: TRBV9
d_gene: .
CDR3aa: CASSVDSNSYGYTF
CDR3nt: TGTGCCAGCAGCGTAGACAGTAACAGCTATGGCTACACCTTC

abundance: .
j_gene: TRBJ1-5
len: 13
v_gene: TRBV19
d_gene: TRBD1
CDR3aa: CASSDRGNQPQHF
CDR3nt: TGTGCCAGTTCGGACAGGGGCAATCAGCCCCAGCATTTT

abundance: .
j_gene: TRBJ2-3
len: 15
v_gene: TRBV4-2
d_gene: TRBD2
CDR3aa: CASSQGAGYTDTQYF
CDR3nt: TGTGCCAGCAGCCAGGGAGCGGGGTACACAGATACGCAGTATTTT